This TCR beta chain was sequenced during a study of blood T cell repertoires in COVID-19. Per the original methods: For nucleated cells, counts were estimated from reference gene primer amplification. Assay: immunoSEQ multiplex PCR; the TCRdb copy retains only in-frame clones and omits some. That table is the source of V, J and clone size, and D and trimming were worked out from the DNA. The sample holds 200,000 to 300,000 clones, approximately 86% seen once. Per germline, CDR1 MDHEN and CDR2 SYDVKM. Trimming pared 1 base from V and 10 bases from J, leaving 11 bases between. The CDR3 totals 13 residues.

The chain uses TRBV28 and TRBJ1-5; a weak D match, TRBD1 (6 bases). The specimen sequenced was peripheral blood. This receptor was taken from a human donor in a cohort sampled during active COVID-19. CDR3 sequence (DNA): TGTGCCAGCAGTTTATCAGGGGTAGGACCCCAGCATTTT. This gives the protein CASSLSGVGPQHF.